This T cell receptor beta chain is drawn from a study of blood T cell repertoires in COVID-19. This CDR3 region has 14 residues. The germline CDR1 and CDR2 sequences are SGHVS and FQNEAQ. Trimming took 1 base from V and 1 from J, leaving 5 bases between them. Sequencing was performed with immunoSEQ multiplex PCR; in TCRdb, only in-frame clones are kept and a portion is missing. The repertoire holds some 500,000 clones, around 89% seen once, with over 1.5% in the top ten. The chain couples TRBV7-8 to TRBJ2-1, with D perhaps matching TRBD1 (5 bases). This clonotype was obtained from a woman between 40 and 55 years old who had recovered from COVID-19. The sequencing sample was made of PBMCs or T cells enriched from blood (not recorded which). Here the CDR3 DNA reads TGTGCCAGCAGCTTAGAGGGGTCCTACAATGAGCAGTTCTTC. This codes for CASSLEGSYNEQFF.